This entry lists 6 T cell receptor beta chains sequenced from one sample in a study of CXCR3-negative and CXCR3-positive naive CD8 T cells. Preparation of TRB cDNA libraries relied on 5' RACE carrying UMI labels. TCRdb re-called the 5' RACE reads, yielding one record per CDR3 amino acid sequence without DNA. The sample has around 90,000 distinct CDR3 sequences; the top ten hold 1.1%. Sequencing was done on a sample of naive CXCR3- CD8+ T cells from blood. The sample's subset: CD45RO-CCR7+CD27+CD95- naive CD8+ T cells lacking CXCR3 (TNR3-). Receptor source: a human donor in good health. Some clones in this sample may be carry-over from other donors' samples.

The J gene is TRBJ2-3, the V gene TRBV7-6; the D gene TCRdb calls, TRBD2, cannot be checked with no DNA. This CDR3 comprises 16 residues. Germline V lookup: CDR1 SGHVS, CDR2 FNYEAQ. CDR3 sequence reads: CASSLDPPPNTDTQYF.

This chain joins TRBV27 and TRBJ2-1; TCRdb names TRBD2, which stays unverified in the absence of DNA. CDR3 length equals 16 residues. From germline, CDR1 is MNHEY and CDR2 SMNVEV (reference sequence). The CDR3 here is CASSLSREGRGNEQFF.

This chain joins TRBV29-1 and TRBJ2-1; no DNA is available, so the TRBD2 call from TCRdb remains unchecked. CDR3 length: 16 amino acids. CDR1 and CDR2 from the germline V gene are SQVTM and ANQGSEA. The CDR3 loop is CSVEEVGVAGTPEQFF.

V usage is TRBV29-1 and J usage is TRBJ1-2. There are 11 residues in the CDR3. Germline values: CDR1 SQVTM, CDR2 ANQGSEA. CDR3 amino acids: CSVEDLYGYTF.

The genes are TRBV7-3 and TRBJ2-7. The CDR3 contains 14 residues. Germline V CDR1 and CDR2: SGHTA, FQGTGA. The CDR3 here is CASSWYEGPYEQYF.

J is TRBJ2-5 and V is TRBV6-2 or TRBV6-3; TCRdb gives TRBD1 as the D gene, but with no DNA this cannot be confirmed. The CDR3 consists of 15 residues. The germline CDR1 and CDR2 sequences are MNHEY and SVGEGT. The CDR3 spells CASSYSLTGLETQYF.